This T cell receptor beta chain derives from a study of blood T cell repertoires in COVID-19. Across the study: Spain, Italy and the United States supplied samples that represented acute and convalescent COVID-19. Sources were T cells, B-cell-depleted T cells, or PBMCs; the material itself was cDNA or gDNA.

How the authors handled the data: It was from reference gene primer amplification that nucleated cell counts were estimated. Assay used: immunoSEQ multiplex PCR; TCRdb lists only in-frame clones, some missing. That table gives V, J and clone size, and the DNA gave D and trimming. The sample records about 110,000 clones, approximately 81% being singletons. This CDR3 is built from 12 residues. Germline loops: CDR1 LGHNT, CDR2 FRNRAP. V lost 1 base to trimming and J lost 9 bases, with 7 bases between them. This clone showed up just once. V gene TRBV12-5 combines with J gene TRBJ2-1; no clear D gene. Sequences were obtained from peripheral blood. The TCR sequence derives from a man between 50 and 59 years old with acute or convalescent COVID-19. Here the CDR3 reads CASGLGGGEQFF. The CDR3 DNA reads as TGTGCTAGTGGTTTGGGCGGTGGTGAGCAGTTCTTC.